This section outlines one TCR beta chain sequence together with its context. Its specificity is unknown. The sample originates from a study of cytomegalovirus exposure and HLA in healthy donors. The PCR was carried out with 60 Vbeta primers and 13 Jbeta primers. TCRdb's copy holds only in-frame clones and misses some; the assay was immunoSEQ multiplex PCR. The top ten hold around 2.3% of the sample, which has about 170,000 clones, 72% seen once. Study-wide results and limits: Available immune exposure information covered CMV serostatus only. Among TCR beta chains, those listed as cytomegalovirus-associated numbered over 150.

The CDR3 contains 13 residues. V lost 2 bases and J 7 bases, leaving 9 bases between the germline ends. The V gene's germline CDR1 is ENHRY and CDR2 SYGVKD. The sequence was collected from a human donor in good health. The sequencing sample was made of PBMCs. The chain links TRBV10-3 to TRBJ1-5; a possible D gene is TRBD1 (6 bases). Written as DNA, the CDR3 is TGTGCCATCAGTGAGGGGGGCGAGCAGCCCCAGCATTTT. Translated, it gives CAISEGGEQPQHF.